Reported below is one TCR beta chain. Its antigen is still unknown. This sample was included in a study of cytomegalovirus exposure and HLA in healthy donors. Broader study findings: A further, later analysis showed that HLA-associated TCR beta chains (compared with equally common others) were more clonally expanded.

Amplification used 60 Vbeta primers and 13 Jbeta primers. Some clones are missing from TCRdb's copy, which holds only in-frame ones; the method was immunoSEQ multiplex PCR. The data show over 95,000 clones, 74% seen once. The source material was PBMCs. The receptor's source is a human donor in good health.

CDR3 bases: TGTGCCAGCAACCCTACCGTAGCGGGGTTGGGGCGAGAGACCCAGTACTTC. It codes for CASNPTVAGLGRETQYF. This rearrangement joins TRBV7-8 to TRBJ2-5, with 8 bases fitting TRBD2. Germline CDR1 reads SGHVS; CDR2 reads FQNEAQ. The V segment lost 7 bases and the J segment 4 bases; nucleotides outside the gene matches: 17. The CDR3 loop spans 17 amino acids.